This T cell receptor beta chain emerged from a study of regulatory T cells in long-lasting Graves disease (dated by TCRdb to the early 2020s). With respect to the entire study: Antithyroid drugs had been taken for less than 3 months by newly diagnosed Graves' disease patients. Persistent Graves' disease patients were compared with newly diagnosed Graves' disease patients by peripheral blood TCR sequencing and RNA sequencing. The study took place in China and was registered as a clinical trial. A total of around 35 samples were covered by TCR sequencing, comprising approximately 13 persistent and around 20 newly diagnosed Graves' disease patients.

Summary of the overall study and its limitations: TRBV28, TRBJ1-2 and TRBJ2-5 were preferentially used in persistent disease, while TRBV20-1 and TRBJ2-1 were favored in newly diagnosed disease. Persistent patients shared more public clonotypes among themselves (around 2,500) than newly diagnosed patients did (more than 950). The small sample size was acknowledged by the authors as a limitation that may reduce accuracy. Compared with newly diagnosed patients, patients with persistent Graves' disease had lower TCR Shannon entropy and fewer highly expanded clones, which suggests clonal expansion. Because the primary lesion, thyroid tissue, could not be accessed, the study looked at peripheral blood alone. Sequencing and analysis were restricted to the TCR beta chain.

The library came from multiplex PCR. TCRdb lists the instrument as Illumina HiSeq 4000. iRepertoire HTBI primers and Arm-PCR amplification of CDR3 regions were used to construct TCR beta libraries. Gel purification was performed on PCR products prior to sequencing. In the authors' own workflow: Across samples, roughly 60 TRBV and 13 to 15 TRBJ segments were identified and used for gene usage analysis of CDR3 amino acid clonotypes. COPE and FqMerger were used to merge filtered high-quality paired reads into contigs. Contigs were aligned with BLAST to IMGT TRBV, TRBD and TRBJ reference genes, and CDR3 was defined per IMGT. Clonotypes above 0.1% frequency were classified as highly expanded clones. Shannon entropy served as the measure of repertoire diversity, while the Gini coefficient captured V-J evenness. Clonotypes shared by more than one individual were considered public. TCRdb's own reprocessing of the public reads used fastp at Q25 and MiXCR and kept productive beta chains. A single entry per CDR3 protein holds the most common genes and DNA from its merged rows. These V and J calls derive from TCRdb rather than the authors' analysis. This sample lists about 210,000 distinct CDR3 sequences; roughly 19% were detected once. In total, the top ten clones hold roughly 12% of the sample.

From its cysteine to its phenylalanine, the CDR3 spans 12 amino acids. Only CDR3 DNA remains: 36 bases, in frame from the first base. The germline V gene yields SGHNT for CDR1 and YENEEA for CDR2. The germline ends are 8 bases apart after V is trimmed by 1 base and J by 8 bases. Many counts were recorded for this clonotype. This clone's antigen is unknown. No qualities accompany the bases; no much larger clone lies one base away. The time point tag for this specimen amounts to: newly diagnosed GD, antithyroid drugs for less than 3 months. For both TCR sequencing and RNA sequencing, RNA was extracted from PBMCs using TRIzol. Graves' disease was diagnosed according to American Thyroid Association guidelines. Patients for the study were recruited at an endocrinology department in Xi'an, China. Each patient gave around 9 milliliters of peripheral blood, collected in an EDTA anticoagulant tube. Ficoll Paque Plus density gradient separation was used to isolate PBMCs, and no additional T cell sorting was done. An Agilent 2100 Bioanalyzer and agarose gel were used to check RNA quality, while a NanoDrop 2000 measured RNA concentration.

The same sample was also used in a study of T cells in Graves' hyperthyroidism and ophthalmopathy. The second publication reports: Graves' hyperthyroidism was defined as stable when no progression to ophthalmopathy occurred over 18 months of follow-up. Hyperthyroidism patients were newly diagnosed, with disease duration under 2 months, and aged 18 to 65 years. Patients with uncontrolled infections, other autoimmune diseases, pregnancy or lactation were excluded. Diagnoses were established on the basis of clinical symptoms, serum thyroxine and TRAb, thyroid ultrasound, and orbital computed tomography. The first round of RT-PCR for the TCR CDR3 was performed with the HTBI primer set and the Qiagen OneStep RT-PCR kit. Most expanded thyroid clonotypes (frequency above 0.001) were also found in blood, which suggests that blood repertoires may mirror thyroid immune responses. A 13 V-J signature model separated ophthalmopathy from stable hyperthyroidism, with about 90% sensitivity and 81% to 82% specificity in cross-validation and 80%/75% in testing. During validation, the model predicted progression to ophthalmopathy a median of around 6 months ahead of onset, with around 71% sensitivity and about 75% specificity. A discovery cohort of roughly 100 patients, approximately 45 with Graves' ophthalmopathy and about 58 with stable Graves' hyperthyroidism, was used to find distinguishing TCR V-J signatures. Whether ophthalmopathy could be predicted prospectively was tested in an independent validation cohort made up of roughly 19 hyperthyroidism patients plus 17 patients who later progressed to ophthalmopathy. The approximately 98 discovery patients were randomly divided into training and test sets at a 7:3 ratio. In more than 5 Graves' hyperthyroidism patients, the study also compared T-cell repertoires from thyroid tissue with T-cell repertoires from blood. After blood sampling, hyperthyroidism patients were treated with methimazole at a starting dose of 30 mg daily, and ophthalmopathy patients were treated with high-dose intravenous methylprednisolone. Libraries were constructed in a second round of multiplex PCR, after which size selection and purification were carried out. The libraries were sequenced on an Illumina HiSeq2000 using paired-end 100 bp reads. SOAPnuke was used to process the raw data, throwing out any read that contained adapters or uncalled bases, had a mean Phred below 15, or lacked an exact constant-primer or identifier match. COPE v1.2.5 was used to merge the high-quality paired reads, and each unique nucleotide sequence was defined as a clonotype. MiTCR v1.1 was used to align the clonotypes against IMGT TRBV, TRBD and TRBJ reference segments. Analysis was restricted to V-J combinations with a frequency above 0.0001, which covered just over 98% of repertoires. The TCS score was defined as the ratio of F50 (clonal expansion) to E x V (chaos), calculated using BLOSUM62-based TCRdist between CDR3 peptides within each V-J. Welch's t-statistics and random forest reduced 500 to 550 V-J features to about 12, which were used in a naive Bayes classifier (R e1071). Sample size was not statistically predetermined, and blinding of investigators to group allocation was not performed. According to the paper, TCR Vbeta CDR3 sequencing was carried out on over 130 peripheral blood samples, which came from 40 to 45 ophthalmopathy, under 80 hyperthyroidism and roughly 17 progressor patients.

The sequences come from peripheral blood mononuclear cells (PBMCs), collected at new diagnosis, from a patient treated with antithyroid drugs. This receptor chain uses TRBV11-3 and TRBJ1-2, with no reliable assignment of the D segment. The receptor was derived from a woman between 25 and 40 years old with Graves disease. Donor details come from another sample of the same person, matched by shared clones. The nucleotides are TGTGCCAGCAGCTTAGTAGAAGGGGGCTACACCTTC. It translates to CASSLVEGGYTF. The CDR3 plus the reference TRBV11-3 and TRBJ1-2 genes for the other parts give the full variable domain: EAGVVQSPRYKIIEKKQPVAFWCNPISGHNTLYWYLQNLGQGPELLIRYENEEAVDDSQLPKDRFSAERLKGVDSTLKIQPAELGDSAVYLCASSLVEGGYTFGSGTRLTVV.